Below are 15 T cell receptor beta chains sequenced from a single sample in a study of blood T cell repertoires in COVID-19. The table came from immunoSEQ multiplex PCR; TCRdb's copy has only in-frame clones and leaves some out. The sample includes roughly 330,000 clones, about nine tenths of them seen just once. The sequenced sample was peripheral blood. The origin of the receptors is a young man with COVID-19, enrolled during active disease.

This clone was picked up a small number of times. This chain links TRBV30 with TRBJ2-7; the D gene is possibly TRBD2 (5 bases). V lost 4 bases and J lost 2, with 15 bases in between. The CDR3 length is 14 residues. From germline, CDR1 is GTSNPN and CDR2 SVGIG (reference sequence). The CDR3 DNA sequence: TGTGCCTGGAAGCCCCTAGCCGATACCTACGAGCAGTACTTC. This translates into CAWKPLADTYEQYF.

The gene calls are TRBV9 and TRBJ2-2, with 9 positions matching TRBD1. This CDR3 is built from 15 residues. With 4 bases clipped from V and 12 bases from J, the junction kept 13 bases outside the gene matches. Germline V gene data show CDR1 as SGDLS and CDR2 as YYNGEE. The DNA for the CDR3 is TGTGCCAGCAGCTTCGCGGGACAGGGATCTACGAAGCTGTTTTTT. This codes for CASSFAGQGSTKLFF.

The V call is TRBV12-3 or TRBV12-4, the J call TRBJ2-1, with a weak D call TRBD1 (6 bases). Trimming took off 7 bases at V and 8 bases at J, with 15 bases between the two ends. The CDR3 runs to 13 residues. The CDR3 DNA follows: TGTGCCAGCACAAAACAGGGTTGGGATGAGCAGTTCTTC. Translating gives CASTKQGWDEQFF.

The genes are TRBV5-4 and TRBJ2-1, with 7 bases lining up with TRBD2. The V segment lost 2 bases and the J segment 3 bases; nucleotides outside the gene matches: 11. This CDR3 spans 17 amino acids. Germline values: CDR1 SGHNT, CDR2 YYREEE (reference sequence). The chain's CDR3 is CASSFGASGRIYNEQFF. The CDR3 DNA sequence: TGTGCCAGCAGCTTCGGGGCTAGCGGACGTATCTACAATGAGCAGTTCTTC.

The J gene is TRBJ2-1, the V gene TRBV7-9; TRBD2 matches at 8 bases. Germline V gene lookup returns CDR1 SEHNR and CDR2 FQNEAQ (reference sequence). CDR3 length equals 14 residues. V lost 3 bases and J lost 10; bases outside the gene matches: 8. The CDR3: CASSLNGGAGEQFF. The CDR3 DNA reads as TGTGCCAGCAGCTTGAACGGGGGGGCCGGCGAGCAGTTCTTC.

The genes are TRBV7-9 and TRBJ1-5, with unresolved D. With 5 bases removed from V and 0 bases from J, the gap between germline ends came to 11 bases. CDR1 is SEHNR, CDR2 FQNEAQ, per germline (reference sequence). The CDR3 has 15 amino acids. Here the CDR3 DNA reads TGTGCCAGCAGCCCCCTCCTTTATAGCAATCAGCCCCAGCATTTT. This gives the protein CASSPLLYSNQPQHF.

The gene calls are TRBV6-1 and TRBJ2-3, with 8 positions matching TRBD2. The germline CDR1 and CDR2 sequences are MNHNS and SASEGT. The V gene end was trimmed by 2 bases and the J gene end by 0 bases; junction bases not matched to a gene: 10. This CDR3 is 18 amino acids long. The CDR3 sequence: CASSEKGRAGASTDTQYF. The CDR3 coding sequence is TGTGCCAGCAGTGAAAAGGGGCGAGCGGGGGCTAGCACAGATACGCAGTATTTT.

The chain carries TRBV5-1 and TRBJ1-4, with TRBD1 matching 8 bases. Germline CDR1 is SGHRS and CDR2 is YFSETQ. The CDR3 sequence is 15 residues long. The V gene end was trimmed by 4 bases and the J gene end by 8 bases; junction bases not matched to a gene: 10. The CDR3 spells CASSPRTGMGEKLFF. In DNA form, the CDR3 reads TGCGCCAGCAGCCCCCGGACAGGGATGGGCGAAAAACTGTTTTTT.

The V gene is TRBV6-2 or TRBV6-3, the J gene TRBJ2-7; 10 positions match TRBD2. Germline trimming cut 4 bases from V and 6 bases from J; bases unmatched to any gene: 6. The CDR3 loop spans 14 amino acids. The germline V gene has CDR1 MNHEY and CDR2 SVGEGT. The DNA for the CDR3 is TGTGCCAGCAGTTTTGCTAGCGGGAGTGGCGAGCAGTACTTC. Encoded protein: CASSFASGSGEQYF.

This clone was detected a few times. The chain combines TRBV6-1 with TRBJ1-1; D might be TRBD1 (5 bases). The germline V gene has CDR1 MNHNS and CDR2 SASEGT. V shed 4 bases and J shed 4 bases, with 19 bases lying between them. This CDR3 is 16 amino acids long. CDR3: CASSGGGTASGTEAFF. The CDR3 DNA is TGTGCCAGCAGTGGAGGAGGGACGGCCTCTGGCACTGAAGCTTTCTTT.

CDR3 loop: CASSLGLAIEQFF. The CDR3 DNA sequence: TGTGCCAGCAGTTTAGGGCTAGCGATTGAGCAGTTCTTC. The chain combines TRBV12-3 or TRBV12-4 with TRBJ2-1, with D perhaps TRBD2 (6 bases). The ends were cut back, 1 base at V and 9 bases at J, with 10 bases in the middle. The CDR3 length is 13 residues.

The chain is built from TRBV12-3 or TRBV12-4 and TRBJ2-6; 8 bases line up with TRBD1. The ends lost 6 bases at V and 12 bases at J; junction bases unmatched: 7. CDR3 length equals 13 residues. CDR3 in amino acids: CASSVGTGIVLTF. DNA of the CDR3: TGTGCCAGCAGCGTCGGGACAGGTATCGTCCTGACTTTC.

The CDR3 sequence: CASSHVGARRNQPQHF. The CDR3 bases are TGTGCCAGTAGTCATGTGGGGGCGAGGAGGAATCAGCCCCAGCATTTT. The chain recombines TRBV19 with TRBJ1-5, with D possibly TRBD1 on 6 matching bases. The CDR3 is 16 residues long. Trimming left V 5 bases short and J 4 bases short, with 18 bases between. The germline CDR1 and CDR2 sequences are LNHDA and SQIVND (reference sequence).

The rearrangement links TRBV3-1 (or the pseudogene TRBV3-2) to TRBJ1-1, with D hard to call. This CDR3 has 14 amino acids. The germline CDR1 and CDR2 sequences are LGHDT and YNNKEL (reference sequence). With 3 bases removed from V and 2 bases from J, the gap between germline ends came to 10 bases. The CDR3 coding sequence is TGTGCCAGCAGCCATCGCCCCAGAAACACTGAAGCTTTCTTT. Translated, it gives CASSHRPRNTEAFF.

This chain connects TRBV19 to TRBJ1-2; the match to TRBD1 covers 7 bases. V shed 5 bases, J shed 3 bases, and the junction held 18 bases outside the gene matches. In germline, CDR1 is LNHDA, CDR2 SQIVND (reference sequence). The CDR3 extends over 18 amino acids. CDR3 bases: TGTGCCAGTAGTGAACCACAGGGGAAACGAGGATTCGACTATGGCTACACCTTC. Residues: CASSEPQGKRGFDYGYTF.